The 6 T cell receptor beta chains below all came from one sample that was sequenced in a study of T-cell reconstitution after alpha-beta-depleted transplantation in children. As it was prepared, the TCRbeta library received unique molecular identifiers. Via MiXCR, TCRdb re-called the PCR reads, giving one row per CDR3 protein. Here the sample spans about 1,000,000 distinct CDR3 sequences, around 30% being singletons. Sample: PBMCs, mostly from graft donor cells, taken 360 days after TCRalphabeta/CD19-depleted stem cell transplant. These receptors originate from a boy in the first two years of life who had a stem cell transplant for SCID, so the T cells may come from the graft donor.

V is TRBV5-1 and J is TRBJ2-1; 13 bases fit TRBD2. Germline CDR1 SGHRS, CDR2 YFSETQ. The J segment lost 7 bases and the V segment lost 2 bases, leaving 9 bases of the junction unmatched. There are 17 residues in the CDR3. The CDR3, as DNA: TGCGCCAGCAGCTTCACTAGCGGGGGGGCCTCTGGGAATGAGCAGTTCTTC. It yields the protein CASSFTSGGASGNEQFF.

Only a few counts were recorded for this clonotype. V usage is TRBV12-3 or TRBV12-4 and J usage is TRBJ2-1; D perhaps matches TRBD2 (6 bases). This CDR3 comprises 14 residues. Trimming shortened V by 3 bases and J by 6 bases, and 12 bases separated the two germline ends. The CDR3 coding sequence is TGTGCCAGCAGTTTTGCGGGGCCGACCAATGAGCAGTTCTTC. It yields the protein CASSFAGPTNEQFF.

This clonotype was recorded at least ten times. The V call is TRBV10-3, the J call TRBJ2-7; D unclear. The germline gives CDR1 ENHRY, CDR2 SYGVKD. The CDR3 totals 16 residues. The V end was cut by 4 bases, the J end by 1 base, with 17 bases between. Written as DNA, the CDR3 is TGTGCCATCAGTGGCAGTCACACTCGGGTATCCTACGAGCAGTACTTC. Protein sequence: CAISGSHTRVSYEQYF.

This clonotype was counted between two and nine times. The V and J genes are TRBV20-1 and TRBJ2-5; 14 bases align to TRBD2. The CDR3 totals 13 residues. The V gene end was trimmed by 1 base and the J gene end by 13 bases; junction bases not matched to a gene: 5. Germline CDR1 and CDR2: DFQATT and SNEGSKA (reference sequence). The CDR3 reads CSARGTSGGRSYF. The CDR3, as DNA: TGCAGTGCTAGAGGGACTAGCGGGGGGCGGTCGTACTTC.

This clonotype was observed a single time. V is TRBV6-1 and J is TRBJ2-2; no definite D call. The germline V gene encodes CDR1 MNHNS and CDR2 SASEGT. The CDR3 has 14 amino acids. V was cut by 6 bases and J by 7 bases, with 15 bases left in between. CDR3 in amino acids: CASSPDVGFGELFF. The DNA for the CDR3 is TGTGCCAGCAGCCCGGACGTGGGCTTCGGGGAGCTGTTTTTT.

Only a few counts were recorded for this clonotype. This chain joins TRBV7-2 and TRBJ2-7; D tentatively fits TRBD1 or TRBD2 (5 bases each). CDR1 and CDR2 (germline): SGHTA, FQGNSA. The CDR3 covers 15 residues. The V and J ends lost 1 base and 2 bases respectively, with 12 bases between them. The CDR3 here is CASSLEGRQTYEQYF. The DNA for the CDR3 is TGTGCCAGCAGCTTAGAGGGACGTCAAACCTACGAGCAGTACTTC.